These 25 T cell receptor beta chains share one sample of origin, sequenced in a study of beta chain features in type 1 diabetes. Expressed TCRB transcripts were sequenced, since all the RNA that had been isolated was reverse transcribed. Assay used: immunoSEQ multiplex PCR; TCRdb lists only in-frame clones, some missing. The sample holds a few hundred thousand clones; 9.5% to 13% are singletons and the top ten take approximately 1.3%. Sequences were obtained from central memory CD4+ T cells from blood. The receptors derive from a man aged 18 to 29 in good health.

This chain uses TRBV5-1 with TRBJ2-5, with D tentatively TRBD1 (6 bases). This CDR3 comprises 13 residues. Germline V gene sequence: CDR1 SGHRS, CDR2 YFSETQ. V was shortened by 2 bases and J by 4 bases, with 9 bases between the two germline ends. CDR3 in amino acids: CASSLTGRETQYF. In nucleotides, the CDR3 is TGCGCCAGCAGCTTAACAGGGAGAGAGACCCAGTACTTC. Full variable domain (outside the CDR3, taken from reference TRBV5-1 and TRBJ2-5): KAGVTQTPRYLIKTRGQQVTLSCSPISGHRSVSWYQQTPGQGLQFLFEYFSETQRNKGNFPGRFSGRQFSNSRSEMNVSTLELGDSALYLCASSLTGRETQYFGPGTRLLVL.

This clone was recorded a few times. A read error is likely here: a far larger clone is one base away. This CDR3 is also generated by other DNA sequences in the sample. The rearrangement links TRBV29-1 to TRBJ2-1; D might be TRBD2 (6 bases). CDR1 and CDR2 (germline): SQVTM, ANQGSEA. The V and J ends lost 7 bases and 5 bases respectively, with 18 bases between them. There are 14 residues in the CDR3. In nucleotides, the CDR3 is TGCAGCGCTCCACGGACGGACTACAACAATGAGCAGTTCTTC. Translation: CSAPRTDYNNEQFF.

In this sample, this clone turned up a few times. The genes are TRBV5-1 and TRBJ2-5, with D perhaps matching TRBD2 (6 bases). The germline gives CDR1 SGHRS, CDR2 YFSETQ. The CDR3 loop spans 14 amino acids. V dropped 0 bases and J dropped 5 bases, with 11 bases sitting between them. The CDR3 DNA follows: TGCGCCAGCAGCTTGGAAGCGGGCACGGAGACCCAGTACTTC. It translates to CASSLEAGTETQYF.

This clone occurred many times. It may be a read error: a sequence one base away is much more abundant. The same CDR3 can be traced to other DNA sequences in this sample. The V gene is TRBV29-1, the J gene TRBJ2-3; 12 bases are a match to TRBD2. Germline loops: CDR1 SQVTM, CDR2 ANQGSEA. The trim removed 0 bases at V and 6 bases at J, leaving 7 bases unmatched. The CDR3 is made up of 16 amino acids. Here the CDR3 reads CSVEEGLAGGPDTQYF. The DNA for the CDR3 is TGCAGCGTTGAAGAGGGGCTAGCGGGAGGGCCGGATACGCAGTATTTT.

This chain connects TRBV7-8 to TRBJ2-5, with D possibly matching TRBD2 (5 bases). Trimming cost V 5 bases and J 3 bases, with 16 bases left between them. Germline-derived CDR1 and CDR2 are SGHVS and FQNEAQ. This CDR3 region has 15 residues. Here the CDR3 reads CASSGSGSGKETQYF. The CDR3 region has the DNA TGTGCCAGCAGCGGGTCGGGGTCCGGAAAAGAGACCCAGTACTTC.

This clone was counted only a few times. This chain joins TRBV29-1 and TRBJ1-2; TRBD1 is a possible D gene (5 bases). This CDR3 comprises 14 residues. CDR1 is SQVTM, CDR2 ANQGSEA, per germline. V shed 2 bases and J shed 8 bases, with 18 bases lying between them. The CDR3 bases are TGCAGCGTTGAATCCGGGGCCATTCCTAGAGGCTACACCTTC. Encoded protein: CSVESGAIPRGYTF.

CDR3 residues: CRVSGILINEQFF. The DNA for the CDR3 is TGCAGGGTGAGCGGGATCCTCATCAATGAGCAGTTCTTC. V is TRBV29-1 and J is TRBJ2-1; 7 nucleotides agree with TRBD2. The length of the CDR3 is 13 residues. The germline V gene has CDR1 SQVTM and CDR2 ANQGSEA.

This sequence joins TRBV9 and TRBJ2-2, with D uncertain. The CDR3 consists of 13 residues. V lost 2 bases and J 7 bases, leaving 9 bases between the germline ends. Germline V CDR1 and CDR2: SGDLS, YYNGEE. The CDR3 is CASSVRLVGELFF. The CDR3 DNA reads TGTGCCAGCAGCGTCAGGTTGGTCGGGGAGCTGTTTTTT.

The chain is built from TRBV10-3 and TRBJ2-4; D is possibly TRBD1 or TRBD2 (6 bases each). The CDR3 runs to 17 residues. CDR1 ENHRY and CDR2 SYGVKD come from the germline V gene. V dropped 0 bases and J dropped 3 bases, with 15 bases sitting between them. CDR3: CAISESGGRVDKNIQYF. For the CDR3, the DNA is TGTGCCATCAGTGAGTCCGGGGGCAGGGTAGACAAAAACATTCAGTACTTC.

The table lists this clone with a few counts. CDR3 in DNA: TGCGCCAGCAGCTTGGTACCCGGGGGAGGCACAGAGACCCAGTACTTC. It yields the protein CASSLVPGGGTETQYF. The gene calls are TRBV5-1 and TRBJ2-5, with a tentative D call TRBD2 (6 bases). This CDR3 is built from 16 residues. The V end was cut by 0 bases, the J end by 4 bases, with 16 bases between. CDR1 is SGHRS and CDR2 is YFSETQ in the germline V gene.

V and J are TRBV29-1 and TRBJ2-3; D is possibly TRBD1 or TRBD2 (6 bases each). The CDR3 length is 13 residues. CDR1 SQVTM and CDR2 ANQGSEA come from the germline V gene. V gave up 3 bases and J gave up 4 bases, with 11 bases separating them. Written as DNA, the CDR3 is TGCAGCGTTGATGAGGGGGGATCAGATACGCAGTATTTT. Amino acid sequence: CSVDEGGSDTQYF.

The chain has TRBV18 and TRBJ2-7; TRBD1 matches at 11 bases. The CDR3 is 16 amino acids. J lost 3 bases, V lost 3 bases, and 7 bases had no gene match. Looked up from germline, CDR1 is KGHSH and CDR2 is LQKENI. CDR3 in DNA: TGTGCCAGCTCACCTGGGACAGGGGGTTTAGGCTACGAGCAGTACTTC. Its translation is CASSPGTGGLGYEQYF.

This clone was observed a handful of times. The genes are TRBV18 and TRBJ2-5; 15 bases map to TRBD2. This CDR3 region has 16 residues. From germline, CDR1 is KGHSH and CDR2 LQKENI. V lost 3 bases to trimming and J lost 4 bases; unmatched junction nucleotides: 3. The CDR3 bases are TGTGCCAGCTCACCTCGGGGACTAGCGGGAGGAGAGACCCAGTACTTC. Its protein product is CASSPRGLAGGETQYF.

This chain joins TRBV7-2 and TRBJ2-7, with TRBD2 identical over 9 bases. CDR1 SGHTA and CDR2 FQGNSA come from the germline V gene. The CDR3 runs to 15 residues. V lost 4 bases and J lost 4; bases outside the gene matches: 8. This CDR3 is CASSSVAGVWYEQYF. The DNA of the CDR3 is TGTGCCAGCAGCTCGGTAGCGGGAGTGTGGTACGAGCAGTACTTC.

The J gene is TRBJ1-6, the V gene TRBV30; the D is unclear. Germline lookup yields CDR1 GTSNPN and CDR2 SVGIG (reference sequence). CDR3 length: 12 residues. Trimming removed 3 bases at V and 10 bases at J, with 10 bases between. CDR3 bases: TGTGCCTGGAGAAGGGTCCCCTCACCCCTCCACTTT. Translated, it gives CAWRRVPSPLHF.

This clone has more than one count but fewer than ten. J is TRBJ2-7 and V is TRBV6-5; 8 bases agree with TRBD1. Germline loops: CDR1 MNHEY, CDR2 SVGAGI. CDR3 length: 14 residues. Trimming took 0 bases from V and 4 from J; bases not matched to a gene: 2. CDR3 region: CASSYSTGVYEQYF. CDR3 sequence (DNA): TGTGCCAGCAGTTACTCGACAGGGGTTTACGAGCAGTACTTC.

This clone has just a few counts. The chain recombines TRBV10-3 with TRBJ2-7, with 8 nucleotides matching TRBD1. V shed 0 bases and J 6 bases; nucleotides not matched to a gene: 7. This CDR3 contains 15 residues. Germline-derived CDR1 and CDR2 are ENHRY and SYGVKD. This CDR3 reads CAISESRTGQGEQYF. The CDR3, as DNA: TGTGCCATCAGTGAGTCCCGGACAGGGCAAGGCGAGCAGTACTTC.

This clone was found many times. The chain links TRBV2 to TRBJ1-4; D call uncertain. CDR1 and CDR2 (germline): SNHLY, FYNNEI. V lost 3 bases to trimming and J lost 16 bases, with 15 bases between them. This CDR3 has 12 amino acids. The CDR3 DNA reads as TGTGCCAGCAGTGAGGAGTCCTTAGGACGGTTTTTT. Translated: CASSEESLGRFF.

This clone was recorded a few times. Other DNA sequences in this sample translate to the same CDR3. This chain connects TRBV5-6 to TRBJ2-3, with 9 nucleotides matching TRBD2. The V gene's germline CDR1 is SGHDT and CDR2 YYEEEE. The trim removed 0 bases at V and 1 base at J, leaving 0 bases unmatched. The CDR3 has 15 amino acids. CDR3 coding DNA: TGTGCCAGCAGCTTGGTAGCGGGGGGCACAGATACGCAGTATTTT. Its translation: CASSLVAGGTDTQYF.

At least ten counts were recorded for this clone. The V and J genes are TRBV11-2 and TRBJ2-4, with a weak D call TRBD1 (6 bases). There are 17 residues in the CDR3. V lost 5 bases, J lost 2 bases, and 19 bases lay in between. Germline values: CDR1 SGHAT, CDR2 FQNNGV. CDR3 in amino acids: CASSVGGGQLSKNIQYF. CDR3 DNA: TGTGCCAGCAGCGTGGGCGGCGGACAGCTTTCCAAAAACATTCAGTACTTC.

The chain combines TRBV5-4 with TRBJ2-3; tentatively, D is TRBD1 or TRBD2 (5 bases each). CDR3 length: 16 amino acids. V lost 3 bases to trimming and J lost 3 bases, with 17 bases between them. The germline CDR1 and CDR2 sequences are SGHNT and YYREEE (reference sequence). The CDR3 region has the DNA TGTGCCAGCAGCTCTGGGGGTGGGCACGGAACAGATACGCAGTATTTT. Its protein is CASSSGGGHGTDTQYF.

This clone has just a few counts. This sequence joins TRBV29-1 and TRBJ2-3; no clear D. CDR3 length equals 12 residues. The V gene's germline CDR1 is SQVTM and CDR2 ANQGSEA. V shed 4 bases and J shed 2 bases, with 7 bases lying between them. The CDR3 sequence is CSVVGITDTQYF. As DNA, the CDR3 is TGCAGCGTTGTAGGGATCACAGATACGCAGTATTTT.

This clone has just a few counts. This chain links TRBV7-3 with TRBJ2-4; 7 bases fit TRBD2. Germline assignment: CDR1 SGHTA and CDR2 FQGTGA. This CDR3 contains 14 residues. Unmatched junction bases numbered 10, after V lost 7 bases and J lost 7 bases. The CDR3 protein is CASTMGREFNIQYF. The CDR3 DNA follows: TGTGCCAGCACCATGGGGCGGGAGTTTAACATTCAGTACTTC. The entire variable domain, with the rest obtained from reference TRBV7-3 and TRBJ2-4, is as follows: GAGVSQTPSNKVTEKGKYVELRCDPISGHTALYWYRQSLGQGPEFLIYFQGTGAADDSGLPNDRFFAVRPEGSVSTLKIQRTERGDSAVYLCASTMGREFNIQYFGAGTRLSVL.

The chain uses TRBV5-1 and TRBJ2-7; no definite D call. This CDR3 has 14 residues. In germline, CDR1 is SGHRS, CDR2 YFSETQ. Trimming left V 3 bases short and J 3 bases short, with 13 bases between. The CDR3 DNA sequence: TGCGCCAGCAGCTCCTCGTGGTCCAACTACGAGCAGTACTTC. It encodes CASSSSWSNYEQYF.

This clone appeared a single time. The chain carries TRBV6-6 and TRBJ2-5; 7 bases are a match to TRBD2. The V gene's germline CDR1 is MNHNY and CDR2 SVGAGI (reference sequence). Trimming took 4 bases from V and 7 from J; bases not matched to a gene: 12. This CDR3 is built from 15 residues. CDR3 protein: CASSSFGGGEGTQYF. The CDR3 bases are TGTGCCAGCAGTTCTTTTGGCGGGGGAGAAGGGACCCAGTACTTC.